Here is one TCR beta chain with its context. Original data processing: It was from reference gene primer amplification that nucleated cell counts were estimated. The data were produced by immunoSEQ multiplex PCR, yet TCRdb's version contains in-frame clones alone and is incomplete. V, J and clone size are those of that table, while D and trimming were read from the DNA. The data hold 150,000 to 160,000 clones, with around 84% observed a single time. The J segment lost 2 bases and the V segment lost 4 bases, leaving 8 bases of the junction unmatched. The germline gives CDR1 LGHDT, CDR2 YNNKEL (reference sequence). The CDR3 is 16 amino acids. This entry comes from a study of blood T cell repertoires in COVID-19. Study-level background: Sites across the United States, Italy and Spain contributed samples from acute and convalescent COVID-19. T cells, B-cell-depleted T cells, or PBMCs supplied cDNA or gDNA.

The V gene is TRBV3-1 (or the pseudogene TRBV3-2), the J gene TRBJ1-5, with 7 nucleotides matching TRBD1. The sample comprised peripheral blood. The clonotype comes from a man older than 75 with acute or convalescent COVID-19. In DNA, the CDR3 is TGTGCCAGCAGCCCCCCGACAGGGTGGCGCAATCAGCCCCAGCATTTT. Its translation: CASSPPTGWRNQPQHF.